The 10 T cell receptor beta chains below were found in one sample sequenced in a study of CD8+CD57+ T cells in acquired aplastic anemia. Using genomic DNA as the template, TCR beta VDJ and CDR3 profiling was carried out. TCRdb independently ran MiXCR on the reads; one entry per CDR3 protein. The profile shows under 200,000 distinct CDR3 sequences, around three fifths of them singletons. Sequencing was carried out using sorted CD4+, CD8+, or CD8+CD57+ T cells (not recorded which) from PBMCs. Receptors were obtained from a human donor with severe aplastic anemia or a healthy control (not recorded which).

Regarding this clonotype: A read error is likely, as this CDR3 ends without the conserved phenylalanine or tryptophan. The J gene is TRBJ1-1, the V gene TRBV7-9, with a weak D call TRBD1 (5 bases). CDR1 SEHNR and CDR2 FQNEAQ come from the germline V gene (reference sequence). The CDR3 is 16 amino acids. V was pared by 4 bases and J by 2 bases, with 17 bases between. DNA of the CDR3: TGTGCCAGCAGCTCGACTCGGGACGTTCCCAACACTGAAGCTTTCCTT. It translates to CASSSTRDVPNTEAFL.

V and J are TRBV4-3 and TRBJ1-6, with a possible D match to TRBD1 (5 bases). CDR1 LGHNA and CDR2 YSLEER come from the germline V gene. The CDR3 totals 16 residues. V was pared by 3 bases and J by 4 bases, with 13 bases between. The CDR3 bases are TGCGCCAGCAGCCACGCACTTCAGGGATATAATTCACCCCTCCACTTT. Amino acid sequence: CASSHALQGYNSPLHF.

Many counts were recorded for this clonotype. The chain carries TRBV4-2 and TRBJ1-6, with 7 bases fitting TRBD1. The germline V gene encodes CDR1 LGHNA and CDR2 YNFKEQ. J lost 6 bases, V lost 2 bases, and 7 bases had no gene match. The CDR3 totals 16 residues. The CDR3 is CASSQLQGEGNSPLHF. CDR3 in DNA: TGTGCCAGCAGCCAACTTCAGGGGGAGGGTAATTCACCCCTCCACTTT.

This rearrangement joins TRBV20-1 to TRBJ2-7, with 7 bases fitting TRBD1. The junction had 7 bases not matched to a gene; V was cut back by 3 bases and J by 5 bases. The CDR3 extends over 13 amino acids. Germline V gives CDR1 DFQATT, CDR2 SNEGSKA (reference sequence). CDR3 bases: TGCAGTGCTAGGACAGGGATGGGGCACGAGCAGTACTTC. Protein sequence: CSARTGMGHEQYF.

V gene TRBV2 combines with J gene TRBJ1-1; D unclear. CDR1 and CDR2 (germline): SNHLY, FYNNEI. CDR3 length: 12 amino acids. V shed 7 bases and J shed 5 bases, with 11 bases lying between them. CDR3 nucleotides: TGTGCCAGCAAGAATGGGGAGACTGAAGCTTTCTTT. This encodes CASKNGETEAFF.

The V gene is TRBV19, the J gene TRBJ1-4, with D uncertain. The germline V and J ends were trimmed by 9 bases and 13 bases, with 15 bases remaining between them. CDR3 length: 11 amino acids. Germline CDR1 reads LNHDA; CDR2 reads SQIVND (reference sequence). For the CDR3, the DNA is TGTGCCAGCAGCTCCGGGCCACTACTGTTTTTT. It encodes CASSSGPLLFF.

This clonotype was counted at least ten times. V usage is TRBV7-8 and J usage is TRBJ1-4; a weak D match, TRBD1 (6 bases). Looked up from germline, CDR1 is SGHVS and CDR2 is FQNEAQ. Trimming removed 4 bases at V and 8 bases at J, with 20 bases between. The CDR3 is made up of 16 amino acids. In nucleotides, the CDR3 is TGTGCCAGCAGCTCGATGGGGGGGCGAGAGGGAGAAAAACTGTTTTTT. Translation gives CASSSMGGREGEKLFF.

This clonotype was counted ten times or more. This sequence joins TRBV9 and TRBJ2-2, with 8 bases that match TRBD2. J lost 3 bases, V lost 3 bases, and 7 bases had no gene match. This CDR3 region has 16 residues. Germline loops: CDR1 SGDLS, CDR2 YYNGEE. Written as DNA, the CDR3 is TGTGCCAGCAGCGAGCACGGGGGGGTTGACACCGGGGAGCTGTTTTTT. This translates into CASSEHGGVDTGELFF.

The chain recombines TRBV15 with TRBJ2-3; 8 nucleotides align to TRBD2. V shed 3 bases, J shed 2 bases, and the junction held 10 bases outside the gene matches. CDR3 length equals 17 residues. CDR1 is LNHNV and CDR2 is YYDKDF in the germline V gene (reference sequence). This CDR3 is CATSSPLVAGPTDTQYF. CDR3 nucleotides: TGTGCCACCAGCAGCCCCCTTGTAGCGGGACCCACAGATACGCAGTATTTT.

J is TRBJ2-2 and V is TRBV9, with 8 bases aligning to TRBD1. CDR1 is SGDLS, CDR2 YYNGEE, per germline. The length of the CDR3 is 15 residues. With 4 bases clipped from V and 1 base from J, the junction kept 3 bases outside the gene matches. The CDR3 loop is CASSFGTGNTGELFF. CDR3 DNA: TGTGCCAGCAGCTTCGGGACAGGGAACACCGGGGAGCTGTTTTTT. Combining the CDR3 with reference TRBV9 and TRBJ2-2 gives the whole variable domain DSGVTQTPKHLITATGQRVTLRCSPRSGDLSVYWYQQSLDQGLQFLIQYYNGEERAKGNILERFSAQQFPDLHSELNLSSLELGDSALYFCASSFGTGNTGELFFGEGSRLTVL.